These 21 T cell receptor beta chains came from one sample sequenced in a study of blood T cell repertoires in COVID-19. The data were produced by immunoSEQ multiplex PCR, yet TCRdb's version contains in-frame clones alone and is incomplete. The data hold fewer than 150,000 clones, with about 88% observed a single time. Sequencing was performed on peripheral blood. The receptor source for this set is a woman in her 70s who had recovered from COVID-19.

V is TRBV30 and J is TRBJ1-1; 7 bases agree with TRBD1. The germline V gene has CDR1 GTSNPN and CDR2 SVGIG (reference sequence). Trimming at V came to 7 bases and at J to 8 bases, leaving 10 bases not matched to a gene. This CDR3 comprises 12 residues. The CDR3 nucleotides are TGTGCCTCCTCCCCACAGGGGTCAGAAGCTTTCTTT. Translated: CASSPQGSEAFF. The entire variable domain, with the rest obtained from reference TRBV30 and TRBJ1-1, is as follows: SQTIHQWPATLVQPVGSPLSLECTVEGTSNPNLYWYRQAAGRGLQLLFYSVGIGQISSEVPQNLSASRPQDRQFILSSKKLLLSDSGFYLCASSPQGSEAFFGQGTRLTVV.

This clone has more than one count but fewer than ten. The V and J genes are TRBV27 and TRBJ2-7; maybe TRBD2 (5 bases). Germline CDR1 MNHEY, CDR2 SMNVEV (reference sequence). CDR3 length equals 15 residues. V lost 4 bases, J lost 3 bases, and 16 bases lay in between. The CDR3 sequence: CASSSLELRGYEQYF. The CDR3 region has the DNA TGTGCCAGCAGTTCCTTGGAGCTCCGGGGCTACGAGCAGTACTTC.

The chain uses TRBV11-2 and TRBJ2-7; 7 nucleotides agree with TRBD1. CDR1 and CDR2 (germline): SGHAT, FQNNGV. The CDR3 extends over 13 amino acids. Trimming at V came to 4 bases and at J to 5 bases, leaving 5 bases not matched to a gene. As DNA, the CDR3 is TGTGCCAGCAGCTCACACAGGGGCGACGAGCAGTACTTC. This translates into CASSSHRGDEQYF.

The gene calls are TRBV9 and TRBJ1-3; 8 bases are shared with TRBD1. CDR3 length: 15 amino acids. CDR1 is SGDLS, CDR2 YYNGEE, per germline. J lost 4 bases, V lost 0 bases, and 3 bases had no gene match. CDR3 region: CASSVARDRGNTIYF. The CDR3 DNA sequence: TGTGCCAGCAGCGTAGCCCGGGACAGGGGAAACACCATATATTTT.

The gene calls are TRBV18 and TRBJ2-2; TRBD1 matches 7 bases. The ends lost 8 bases at V and 4 bases at J; junction bases unmatched: 7. This CDR3 region has 14 residues. CDR1 is KGHSH and CDR2 is LQKENI in the germline V gene. The CDR3 is CASLEGASTGELFF. As DNA, the CDR3 is TGTGCCAGCCTAGAGGGGGCAAGCACCGGGGAGCTGTTTTTT. The entire variable domain, with the rest obtained from reference TRBV18 and TRBJ2-2, is as follows: NAGVMQNPRHLVRRRGQEARLRCSPMKGHSHVYWYRQLPEEGLKFMVYLQKENIIDESGMPKERFSAEFPKEGPSILRIQQVVRGDSAAYFCASLEGASTGELFFGEGSRLTVL.

This chain uses TRBV28 with TRBJ1-6, with D possibly matching TRBD1 (5 bases). V dropped 0 bases and J dropped 8 bases, with 5 bases sitting between them. Germline V gene lookup returns CDR1 MDHEN and CDR2 SYDVKM. This CDR3 is built from 13 residues. In DNA, the CDR3 is TGTGCCAGCAGTTTATGGACAGATTCACCCCTCCACTTT. This encodes CASSLWTDSPLHF.

CDR3 in DNA: TGTGCCAGCAGTACTAGCGGGATCCCAGAGACCCAGTACTTC. This gives the protein CASSTSGIPETQYF. The V and J genes are TRBV6-5 and TRBJ2-5; 10 bases agree with TRBD2. Germline V gene data show CDR1 as MNHEY and CDR2 as SVGAGI. Trimming cost V 5 bases and J 4 bases; bases outside gene matches: 4. This CDR3 has 14 residues.

The genes are TRBV2 and TRBJ2-1, with TRBD2 matching over 9 bases. The CDR3 loop spans 15 amino acids. The junction had 6 bases not matched to a gene; V was cut back by 6 bases and J by 3 bases. Germline values: CDR1 SNHLY, CDR2 FYNNEI. In nucleotides, the CDR3 is TGTGCCAGCAGGTTAGCGGGAGAAGGCTACAATGAGCAGTTCTTC. Translation: CASRLAGEGYNEQFF.

Only one count was recorded for this clone. The chain combines TRBV18 with TRBJ2-5; TRBD1 matches at 7 bases. The germline gives CDR1 KGHSH, CDR2 LQKENI. V lost 2 bases to trimming and J lost 1 base; unmatched junction nucleotides: 4. There are 15 residues in the CDR3. CDR3 in DNA: TGTGCCAGCTCACCAGGGACAGCCCGCCAAGAGACCCAGTACTTC. Translating it yields CASSPGTARQETQYF.

The chain has TRBV5-1 and TRBJ2-1; weak D call: TRBD2 (6 bases). This CDR3 comprises 13 residues. Trimming removed 2 bases at V and 8 bases at J, with 11 bases between. CDR1 and CDR2 (germline): SGHRS, YFSETQ. DNA of the CDR3: TGCGCCAGCAGCTTACCTAGCGCGGATGAGCAGTTCTTC. This encodes CASSLPSADEQFF.

This clone was detected only once. This chain uses TRBV6-2 or TRBV6-3 with TRBJ1-2; TRBD1 aligns across 8 bases. CDR1 is MNHEY, CDR2 SVGEGT, per germline. V gave up 6 bases and J gave up 3 bases; unmatched junction bases: 3. The CDR3 is 13 amino acids. CDR3 sequence reads: CASSSGGDYGYTF. CDR3 bases: TGTGCCAGCAGCTCAGGGGGCGACTATGGCTACACCTTC.

The chain links TRBV4-2 to TRBJ1-2, with D perhaps matching TRBD1 (5 bases). Looked up from germline, CDR1 is LGHNA and CDR2 is YNFKEQ. V lost 4 bases and J lost 0, with 15 bases in between. This CDR3 region has 16 residues. CDR3 sequence: CASSPIRGESNYGYTF. For the CDR3, the DNA is TGTGCCAGCAGCCCTATACGGGGGGAATCTAACTATGGCTACACCTTC.

The chain couples TRBV5-5 to TRBJ1-2, with D possibly matching TRBD1 (6 bases). Between the trimmed V and J ends, which lost 0 bases and 2 bases, there was a span of 20 bases. The CDR3 is 18 residues long. Per the germline V gene, CDR1 is SGHKS and CDR2 is YYEKEE (reference sequence). The CDR3 DNA reads as TGTGCCAGCAGCTTGGCGCCACTGGGCGGGGGCCGCAACTATGGCTACACCTTC. Protein: CASSLAPLGGGRNYGYTF.

This clone was counted between two and nine times. The chain couples TRBV4-3 to TRBJ1-5, with 11 bases matching TRBD1. CDR1 is LGHNA and CDR2 is YSLEER in the germline V gene. The CDR3 loop spans 18 amino acids. The trim removed 0 bases at V and 7 bases at J, leaving 11 bases unmatched. The CDR3 reads CASSQDLAGQGAGQPQHF. The CDR3 DNA reads as TGCGCCAGCAGCCAAGATCTAGCAGGACAGGGGGCAGGGCAGCCCCAGCATTTT.

This chain links TRBV18 with TRBJ2-3; 7 nucleotides agree with TRBD1. The CDR3 sequence is 13 residues long. The ends lost 5 bases at V and 6 bases at J; junction bases unmatched: 5. Germline loops: CDR1 KGHSH, CDR2 LQKENI. This CDR3 is CASSSYRGDTQYF. The CDR3 DNA reads TGTGCCAGCTCATCATACAGGGGTGATACGCAGTATTTT.

The chain couples TRBV12-5 to TRBJ2-5; unclear D gene. Germline V lookup: CDR1 LGHNT, CDR2 FRNRAP. This CDR3 has 12 residues. Deletions cut 3 bases from V and 5 bases from J, with 7 bases between. The CDR3 DNA is TGTGCTAGTGGTTTATCCCCGGAGACCCAGTACTTC. Amino acid sequence: CASGLSPETQYF.

The V gene is TRBV5-5, the J gene TRBJ1-6; D remains ambiguous. This CDR3 comprises 17 residues. V shed 4 bases and J shed 4 bases, with 18 bases lying between them. Germline V gene sequence: CDR1 SGHKS, CDR2 YYEKEE (reference sequence). CDR3 sequence: CASSPFPTPRYNSPLHF. CDR3 nucleotide sequence: TGTGCCAGCAGCCCCTTTCCAACCCCGAGATATAATTCACCCCTCCACTTT.

The J gene is TRBJ1-2, the V gene TRBV6-5; maybe TRBD1 (6 bases). V shed 6 bases and J shed 2 bases, with 7 bases lying between them. Germline V gene lookup returns CDR1 MNHEY and CDR2 SVGAGI. This CDR3 is 12 amino acids long. CDR3: CASSRGNYGYTF. For the CDR3, the DNA is TGTGCCAGCAGCAGGGGAAACTATGGCTACACCTTC.

This rearrangement joins TRBV9 to TRBJ2-1, with D maybe TRBD1 (6 bases). The length of the CDR3 is 16 residues. Trimming removed 1 base from V and 0 bases from J, with 11 bases in between. Germline loops: CDR1 SGDLS, CDR2 YYNGEE. Here the CDR3 DNA reads TGTGCCAGCAGCGTACGGACAGACAGCTCCTACAATGAGCAGTTCTTC. It yields the protein CASSVRTDSSYNEQFF.

The chain carries TRBV29-1 and TRBJ2-1; 12 nucleotides agree with TRBD2. Germline V gives CDR1 SQVTM, CDR2 ANQGSEA. This CDR3 is built from 15 residues. V lost 1 base and J lost 7; bases outside the gene matches: 5. The CDR3 nucleotides are TGCAGCGTTGAAGGCGGACTAGCGGGATCTAATGAGCAGTTCTTC. As protein: CSVEGGLAGSNEQFF.

The chain recombines TRBV7-2 with TRBJ1-1; a weak D match, TRBD1 (5 bases). Germline CDR1 is SGHTA and CDR2 is FQGNSA. Trimming removed 8 bases at V and 1 base at J, with 14 bases between. The CDR3 extends over 14 amino acids. CDR3 sequence: CASVLGHANTEAFF. CDR3 DNA: TGTGCCAGCGTTTTGGGGCACGCGAACACTGAAGCTTTCTTT.